Included here is one T cell receptor beta chain sequence, with context. Living in about 25 US areas, the participants were between about 18 and 90 years of age. Participants reported their clinical history, and cohort assignment relied on those reports. The study recruited exposed participants who had met a COVID-19 case within 2 weeks before entry. The germline V and J ends were trimmed by 6 bases and 8 bases, with 22 bases remaining between them. CDR1 is MNHEY, CDR2 SVGAGI, per germline. The CDR3 consists of 15 residues. The data belong to a study of blood T cell repertoires in COVID-19. Authors' methods: The authors estimated nucleated cell counts from reference gene primer amplification. Profiled with immunoSEQ multiplex PCR; TCRdb holds only in-frame clones, not every one. That table gives V, J and clone size, and the DNA gave D and trimming. The top ten clones hold 1.9% of a sample with approximately 300,000 clones, 85% of them seen once.

Material for sequencing was PBMCs or T cells enriched from blood (not recorded which). The V and J genes are TRBV6-5 and TRBJ1-2; D is perhaps TRBD1 (6 bases). The TCR comes from a woman aged 30 to 39 who had been exposed to COVID-19. CDR3 in DNA: TGTGCCAGCAGAACTGGAGAAGGCAAAGGGGGAGGCTACACCTTC. Residues: CASRTGEGKGGGYTF.